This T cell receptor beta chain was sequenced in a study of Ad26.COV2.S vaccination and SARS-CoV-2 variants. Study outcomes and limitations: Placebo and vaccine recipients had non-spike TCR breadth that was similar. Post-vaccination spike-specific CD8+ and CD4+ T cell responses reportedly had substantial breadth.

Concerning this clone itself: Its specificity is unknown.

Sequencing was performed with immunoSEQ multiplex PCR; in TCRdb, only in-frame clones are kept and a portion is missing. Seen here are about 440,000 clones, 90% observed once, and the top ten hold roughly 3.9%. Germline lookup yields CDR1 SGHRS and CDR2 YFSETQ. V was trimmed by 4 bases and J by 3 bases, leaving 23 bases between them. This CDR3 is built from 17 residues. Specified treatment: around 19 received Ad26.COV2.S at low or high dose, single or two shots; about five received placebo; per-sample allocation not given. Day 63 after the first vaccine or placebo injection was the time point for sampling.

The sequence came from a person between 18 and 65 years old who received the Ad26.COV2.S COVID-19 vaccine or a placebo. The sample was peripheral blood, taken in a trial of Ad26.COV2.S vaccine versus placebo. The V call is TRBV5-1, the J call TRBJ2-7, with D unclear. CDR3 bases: TGCGCCAGCAGCCTAGGTGGGATCTTAGGTCCCAACTACGAGCAGTACTTC. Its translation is CASSLGGILGPNYEQYF.